One and the same sample provided the 7 T cell receptor beta chains below, sequenced in a study of blood T cells in healthy people across ages. The use of a sample-barcoded 5' primer and a J-beta primer mix characterized a second PCR of 7 to 11 cycles. From the 5' RACE reads, TCRdb called clonotypes with MiXCR, one entry per CDR3 protein. Of hundreds of thousands of distinct CDR3 sequences listed, about 28% are singletons. The sequenced material came from blood. The receptor source for this set is a woman of 80 years or more in good health.

This clonotype was counted at least ten times. The chain's CDR3 is CASSRILLTGGFSGYTF. The CDR3 coding sequence is TGTGCCAGCAGCCGAATTCTACTTACAGGGGGCTTCTCTGGCTACACCTTC. The V call is TRBV21-1, the J call TRBJ1-2; TRBD1 was called by the table and not checked on the DNA. TRBV21-1 is a pseudogene. The CDR3 has 17 residues.

The J gene is TRBJ2-6, the V gene TRBV7-8; D call uncertain. The germline V gene encodes CDR1 SGHVS and CDR2 FQNEAQ. This CDR3 contains 15 residues. V was trimmed by 4 bases and J by 0 bases, leaving 7 bases between them. The DNA of the CDR3 is TGTGCCAGCAGCTCAAGGAACTCTGGGGCCAACGTCCTGACTTTC. This sequence encodes CASSSRNSGANVLTF. Combining the CDR3 with reference TRBV7-8 and TRBJ2-6 gives the whole variable domain GAGVSQSPRYKVAKRGQDVALRCDPISGHVSLFWYQQALGQGPEFLTYFQNEAQLDKSGLPSDRFFAERPEGSVSTLKIQRTQQEDSAVYLCASSSRNSGANVLTFGAGSRLTVL.

This clonotype was seen repeatedly, ten times or more. J is TRBJ2-5 and V is TRBV14; D ambiguous. The CDR3 sequence is 14 residues long. In germline, CDR1 is SGHDN, CDR2 FVKESK. Trimming stripped 0 bases from V and 7 bases from J, with 12 bases between. The CDR3, as DNA: TGTGCCAGCAGCCAAGATGTAGGGTTGGGGACCCAGTACTTC. Translated: CASSQDVGLGTQYF. The entire variable domain, with the rest obtained from reference TRBV14 and TRBJ2-5, is as follows: EAGVTQFPSHSVIEKGQTVTLRCDPISGHDNLYWYRRVMGKEIKFLLHFVKESKQDESGMPNNRFLAERTGGTYSTLKVQPAELEDSGVYFCASSQDVGLGTQYFGPGTRLLVL.

To note about this clonotype: This may arise from a read error, as a much more abundant clone is one base away. The chain couples TRBV6-6 to TRBJ1-6; D possibly corresponds to TRBD1 (5 bases). This CDR3 region has 16 residues. CDR1 and CDR2 (germline): MNHNY, SVGAGI (reference sequence). This chain's CDR3 is CAGSYGQGTYNSPLHF. The CDR3 region has the DNA TGTGCCGGCAGTTACGGGCAGGGAACGTATAATTCACCCCTCCACTTT.

The genes are TRBV2 and TRBJ1-5; TRBD1 might be the D (6 bases). With 6 bases removed from V and 5 bases from J, the gap between germline ends came to 14 bases. This CDR3 contains 14 residues. Germline V gives CDR1 SNHLY, CDR2 FYNNEI. Here the CDR3 reads CASRPGTRYQPQHF. CDR3 DNA sequence: TGTGCCAGCAGACCCGGGACAAGATATCAGCCCCAGCATTTT. The complete variable domain, with remaining parts taken from reference TRBV2 and TRBJ1-5, reads EPEVTQTPSHQVTQMGQEVILRCVPISNHLYFYWYRQILGQKVEFLVSFYNNEISEKSEIFDDQFSVERPDGSNFTLKIRSTKLEDSAMYFCASRPGTRYQPQHFGDGTRLSIL.

This clonotype was found many times. The chain combines TRBV11-2 with TRBJ2-7; possibly TRBD1 for D (5 bases). Germline CDR1 and CDR2: SGHAT and FQNNGV. The CDR3 spans 15 residues. Trimming stripped 4 bases from V and 5 bases from J, with 18 bases between. For the CDR3, the DNA is TGTGCCAGCAGCTGGCGACAGTCCTCCCAGGACGAGCAGTACTTC. This translates into CASSWRQSSQDEQYF.

This chain connects TRBV30 to TRBJ1-1, with D possibly matching TRBD1 (6 bases). V lost 4 bases and J 4 bases, leaving 13 bases between the germline ends. Germline CDR1 GTSNPN, CDR2 SVGIG (reference sequence). The CDR3 spans 13 residues. CDR3 sequence: CAWIRGLGTEAFF. The CDR3, as DNA: TGTGCCTGGATTCGGGGGCTGGGCACTGAAGCTTTCTTT.